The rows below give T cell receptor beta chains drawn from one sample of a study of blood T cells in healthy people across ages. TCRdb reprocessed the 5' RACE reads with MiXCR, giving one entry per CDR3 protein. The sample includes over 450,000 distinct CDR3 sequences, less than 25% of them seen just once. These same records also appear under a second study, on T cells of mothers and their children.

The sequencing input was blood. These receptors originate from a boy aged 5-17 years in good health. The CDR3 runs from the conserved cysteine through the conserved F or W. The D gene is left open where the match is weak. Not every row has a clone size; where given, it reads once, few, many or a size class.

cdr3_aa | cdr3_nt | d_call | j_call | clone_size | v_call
CASSRSASETQYF | TGTGCCAGCTCACGATCAGCATCAGAGACCCAGTACTTC | NA | TRBJ2-5 | few | TRBV18
CASSEWVLDNPLGGYTF | TGTGCCAGCAGTGAGTGGGTCCTAGATAACCCGCTGGGTGGCTACACCTTC | NA | TRBJ1-2 | few | TRBV25-1
CASSLEGSRQYF | TGTGCCAGCAGCTTAGAAGGGAGCCGGCAGTACTTC | NA | TRBJ2-7 | few | TRBV7-9
CASSEFGGKEKLFF | TGTGCCAGCAGTGAATTTGGGGGGAAGGAAAAACTGTTTTTT | NA | TRBJ1-4 | NA | TRBV25-1
CASSDDRADTQYF | TGTGCCAGCAGCGACGACAGGGCAGATACGCAGTATTTT | TRBD1 | TRBJ2-3 | once | TRBV9
CASSLEAGNNEQFF | TGTGCCAGCAGCTTAGAAGCAGGGAACAATGAGCAGTTCTTC | NA | TRBJ2-1 | few | TRBV13
CASSMKGTNEKLFF | TGTGCCAGCAGCATGAAGGGGACTAATGAAAAACTGTTTTTT | NA | TRBJ1-4 | few | TRBV5-4
CASSVDPRFPDSGNTIYF | TGTGCCAGCAGCGTAGATCCACGGTTTCCTGACTCTGGAAACACCATATATTTT | NA | TRBJ1-3 | NA | TRBV9
CASSYSGRGITGELFF | TGTGCCAGCAGTTACTCGGGTAGGGGAATCACCGGGGAGCTGTTTTTT | NA | TRBJ2-2 | NA | TRBV6-5
CASSQSTPGETQYF | TGTGCCAGCAGTCAATCAACTCCTGGGGAGACCCAGTACTTC | NA | TRBJ2-5 | NA | TRBV6-6